This T cell receptor beta chain came from a study of blood T cell repertoires in COVID-19. The repertoire was sequenced with immunoSEQ multiplex PCR; TCRdb's copy has only in-frame clones and lacks some. This repertoire shows some 76,000 clones, under 95% found once; its top ten account for under 6%. CDR3 size: 14 residues. CDR1 and CDR2 from the germline V gene are MNHEY and SVGAGI. V dropped 2 bases and J dropped 1 base, with 6 bases sitting between them. The V call is TRBV6-5, the J call TRBJ2-1, with D possibly matching TRBD1 (5 bases). This TCR was sampled from a human donor in a cohort sampled during active COVID-19. Sequencing was carried out using peripheral blood. The CDR3 protein is CASSYDRSYNEQFF. In DNA, the CDR3 is TGTGCCAGCAGTTACGACAGATCCTACAATGAGCAGTTCTTC.